These 17 T cell receptor beta chains were sequenced from one sample in a study of beta chain features in type 1 diabetes. Study results and limitations: There was a moderate but significant shortening of TCRB CDR3s in all four CD4+ subsets of Type 1 diabetes patients.

Investigators reverse transcribed all isolated RNA, so they sequenced expressed TCRB transcripts. Profiled with immunoSEQ multiplex PCR; TCRdb holds only in-frame clones, not every one. The sample carries about 710,000 clones, over 12% recorded once. Their antigen targets remain unknown. Specimen: naive CD4+ T cells from blood. The receptors stem from a man aged 18 to 29 with type 1 diabetes.

The rearrangement links TRBV25-1 to TRBJ1-2; possible D gene TRBD1, 5 bases. The length of the CDR3 is 16 residues. V gave up 4 bases and J gave up 7 bases, with 22 bases separating them. Per the germline V gene, CDR1 is MGHDK and CDR2 is SYGVNS. The CDR3 sequence is CASSATGGSSSAGYTF. CDR3 nucleotide sequence: TGTGCCAGCAGTGCTACAGGCGGAAGTAGCTCGGCTGGCTACACCTTC.

There are a few counts of this clone. This rearrangement joins TRBV7-9 to TRBJ2-1, with TRBD1 matching over 7 bases. This CDR3 spans 17 amino acids. Germline values: CDR1 SEHNR, CDR2 FQNEAQ (reference sequence). V lost 5 bases to trimming and J lost 0 bases; unmatched junction nucleotides: 10. The DNA for the CDR3 is TGTGCCAGCAGCCGGCCCCGGGACAGCGTCTCCTACAATGAGCAGTTCTTC. Its protein is CASSRPRDSVSYNEQFF.

This chain joins TRBV5-1 and TRBJ2-7, with TRBD2 matching 16 bases. V lost 4 bases and J lost 7; bases outside the gene matches: 17. CDR3 length: 19 residues. Per the germline V gene, CDR1 is SGHRS and CDR2 is YFSETQ. CDR3: CASSTGTSGRANLLGEQYF. The CDR3 coding sequence is TGCGCCAGCAGCACCGGGACTAGCGGGAGGGCTAACCTACTTGGGGAGCAGTACTTC.

The gene calls are TRBV30 and TRBJ1-5; D is undetermined. V gave up 2 bases and J gave up 5 bases, with 16 bases separating them. Germline assignment: CDR1 GTSNPN and CDR2 SVGIG (reference sequence). This CDR3 has 15 residues. The DNA of the CDR3 is TGTGCCTGGAGTCCTGAAGGAAGTTGGGATCAGCCCCAGCATTTT. The encoded protein is CAWSPEGSWDQPQHF.

This clone has a handful of counts. This chain uses TRBV28 with TRBJ2-7; D is ambiguous. Trimming stripped 4 bases from V and 2 bases from J, with 15 bases between. The CDR3 covers 15 residues. From germline, CDR1 is MDHEN and CDR2 SYDVKM. CDR3 nucleotide sequence: TGTGCCAGCAGTTACGCGGCCCCGGGTACCTACGAGCAGTACTTC. Protein product: CASSYAAPGTYEQYF.

The gene calls are TRBV5-1 and TRBJ1-1, with D perhaps TRBD1 (6 bases). Trimming left V 4 bases short and J 0 bases short, with 13 bases between. The CDR3 has 15 residues. Per the germline V gene, CDR1 is SGHRS and CDR2 is YFSETQ. The CDR3 loop is CASSPQQGLNTEAFF. Written as DNA, the CDR3 is TGCGCCAGCAGCCCCCAACAGGGTTTGAACACTGAAGCTTTCTTT.

Only one count was recorded for this clone. CDR3 amino acids: CATSADRTSNEQFF. The CDR3 DNA follows: TGTGCCACCAGTGCGGACAGAACCTCCAATGAGCAGTTCTTC. The chain recombines TRBV15 with TRBJ2-1; D perhaps matches TRBD1 (6 bases). Trimming shortened V by 6 bases and J by 6 bases, and 15 bases separated the two germline ends. CDR1 is LNHNV, CDR2 YYDKDF, per germline (reference sequence). The length of the CDR3 is 14 residues.

The chain carries TRBV15 and TRBJ1-5; D gene unclear. Germline V gene data show CDR1 as LNHNV and CDR2 as YYDKDF (reference sequence). The CDR3 length is 15 residues. V was pared by 5 bases and J by 5 bases, with 16 bases between. The CDR3 here is CATSSRVPQDQPQHF. In DNA, the CDR3 is TGTGCCACCAGCTCCCGGGTCCCGCAGGATCAGCCCCAGCATTTT.

This clone was recorded a few times. The chain combines TRBV7-9 with TRBJ2-2, with TRBD2 matching 7 bases. CDR3 length: 15 amino acids. The J segment lost 2 bases and the V segment lost 5 bases, leaving 5 bases of the junction unmatched. From germline, CDR1 is SEHNR and CDR2 FQNEAQ (reference sequence). CDR3 nucleotide sequence: TGTGCCAGCAGCCCGGGGAGGGCAAACACCGGGGAGCTGTTTTTT. This translates into CASSPGRANTGELFF.

This chain uses TRBV29-1 with TRBJ2-3; D possibly uses TRBD1 or TRBD2 (5 bases each). The germline V gene has CDR1 SQVTM and CDR2 ANQGSEA. The V gene lost 8 bases and the J gene lost 2 bases, with 20 bases spanning the gap. The CDR3 runs 15 residues. The CDR3 spells CSQSAGGGDTDTQYF. The CDR3 nucleotides read TGCAGCCAATCGGCGGGTGGGGGAGACACAGATACGCAGTATTTT.

V and J are TRBV30 and TRBJ2-2; D might be TRBD1 or TRBD2, each matching 5 bases. This CDR3 region has 16 residues. Trimming took off 4 bases at V and 6 bases at J, with 21 bases between the two ends. Germline V gene lookup returns CDR1 GTSNPN and CDR2 SVGIG (reference sequence). CDR3 nucleotide sequence: TGTGCCTGGAAAAGGATAGGGACCCCCTTTTCCGGGGAGCTGTTTTTT. It specifies CAWKRIGTPFSGELFF.

The chain links TRBV19 to TRBJ1-5, with 9 positions matching TRBD1. The CDR3 totals 15 residues. Per germline, CDR1 LNHDA and CDR2 SQIVND (reference sequence). The V segment lost 5 bases and the J segment 7 bases; nucleotides outside the gene matches: 9. CDR3 nucleotides: TGTGCCAGTAGTGGATACAGGGGGCGGCGACAGCCCCAGCATTTT. It specifies CASSGYRGRRQPQHF.

The chain links TRBV30 to TRBJ2-1; 9 positions agree with TRBD1. Germline V gene data show CDR1 as GTSNPN and CDR2 as SVGIG (reference sequence). The ends lost 2 bases at V and 7 bases at J; junction bases unmatched: 6. The CDR3 spans 14 residues. The DNA of the CDR3 is TGTGCCTGGAGTACCGGGACAGGGAGAAATGAGCAGTTCTTC. As protein: CAWSTGTGRNEQFF.

Only a few counts were recorded for this clone. The gene calls are TRBV7-9 and TRBJ1-2; D uncertain. Trimming took off 3 bases at V and 0 bases at J, with 5 bases between the two ends. CDR3 length: 13 amino acids. Per germline, CDR1 SEHNR and CDR2 FQNEAQ (reference sequence). CDR3 nucleotides: TGTGCCAGCAGCTTCGGGACTAACTATGGCTACACCTTC. Translating gives CASSFGTNYGYTF.

A few counts support this clone. This sequence joins TRBV7-2 and TRBJ2-5; 8 positions match TRBD2. The CDR3 has 14 residues. Germline V gene data show CDR1 as SGHTA and CDR2 as FQGNSA. The V segment lost 7 bases and the J segment 5 bases; nucleotides outside the gene matches: 9. The CDR3 nucleotides read TGTGCCAGCACCACCCGGGGGGGAGCGGAGACCCAGTACTTC. It yields the protein CASTTRGGAETQYF.

In this sample, this clone turned up a few times. The chain joins TRBV10-3 to TRBJ2-4, with TRBD2 matching 10 bases. The CDR3 is 15 residues long. Germline CDR1 reads ENHRY; CDR2 reads SYGVKD. With V trimmed by 4 bases and J by 4 bases, 4 bases remained unmatched. This CDR3 reads CAISGFSGGKNIQYF. Written as DNA, the CDR3 is TGTGCCATCAGTGGTTTTAGCGGGGGGAAAAACATTCAGTACTTC.

The V and J genes are TRBV20-1 and TRBJ2-7, with D possibly being TRBD1 (5 bases). This CDR3 is 11 amino acids long. Trimming pared 6 bases from V and 5 bases from J, leaving 11 bases between. CDR1 is DFQATT, CDR2 SNEGSKA, per germline (reference sequence). CDR3 bases: TGCAGTGCGGAAAGGGGCCACGAGCAGTACTTC. Translation gives CSAERGHEQYF.